This entry lists 27 T cell receptor beta chains sequenced from one sample in a study of shared clonotypes between healthy human individuals (dated by TCRdb to the early 2020s). Receptors were amplified or captured by the immunoSEQ multiplex PCR assay. TCRdb took over this immuneACCESS table, retaining in-frame rearrangements with V and J assigned. Such tables are incomplete; in checked studies, under half of the missing clones stem from an unresolved V gene, and the remainder is unexplained. The sample table contains about 1.5 million clones; only one count was recorded for about 98% of them. The ten biggest clones cover about 0.4% of the sample. Sequences were obtained from naive CD4+ T cells sorted from blood. Read against the paper, the sample's cell subset or site label means: CD45RA+ positively selected. The receptor set was obtained from a man aged 30-40 years in good health.

The chain joins TRBV5-1 to TRBJ1-3; no clear D gene. Germline V gene data show CDR1 as SGHRS and CDR2 as YFSETQ. Deletions cut 5 bases from V and 0 bases from J, with 6 bases between. This CDR3 comprises 13 residues. This CDR3 is CASRSSSGNTIYF. As DNA, the CDR3 is TGCGCCAGCAGATCCTCCTCTGGAAACACCATATATTTT.

This sequence joins TRBV12-5 and TRBJ2-5; 8 positions agree with TRBD1. Per germline, CDR1 LGHNT and CDR2 FRNRAP. The CDR3 is made up of 13 amino acids. The V segment lost 2 bases and the J segment 4 bases; nucleotides outside the gene matches: 0. CDR3 loop: CASGLTGGETQYF. As DNA, the CDR3 is TGTGCTAGTGGTTTGACAGGGGGAGAGACCCAGTACTTC.

The CDR3 is CASSWGLVPNYEQYF. Written as DNA, the CDR3 is TGTGCCAGCAGTTGGGGACTAGTCCCCAACTACGAGCAGTACTTC. The V call is TRBV28, the J call TRBJ2-7, with 8 bases fitting TRBD2. This CDR3 has 15 residues. J lost 3 bases, V lost 4 bases, and 8 bases had no gene match. From germline, CDR1 is MDHEN and CDR2 SYDVKM. The variable domain in full, completed from reference TRBV28 and TRBJ2-7, reads DVKVTQSSRYLVKRTGEKVFLECVQDMDHENMFWYRQDPGLGLRLIYFSYDVKMKEKGDIPEGYSVSREKKERFSLILESASTNQTSMYLCASSWGLVPNYEQYFGPGTRLTVT.

Note on this clone: Sequence at one end of the junction differs from germline and may be a read error. This chain joins TRBV6-5 and TRBJ2-3, with D perhaps TRBD1 or TRBD2 (5 bases each). Per germline, CDR1 MNHEY and CDR2 SVGAGI. This CDR3 region has 12 residues. CDR3 sequence: CASRSQPGPVIF. DNA for the CDR3: TGTGCCAGCAGGTCACAACCGGGACCAGTAATCTTT.

V gene TRBV5-1 combines with J gene TRBJ2-1; D not certain. V was trimmed by 4 bases and J by 8 bases, leaving 10 bases between them. CDR3 length: 12 residues. In germline, CDR1 is SGHRS, CDR2 YFSETQ. The CDR3 sequence is CASSLERDEQFF. CDR3 DNA sequence: TGCGCCAGCAGCCTTGAACGGGATGAGCAGTTCTTC.

The chain recombines TRBV2 with TRBJ2-6, with D tentatively TRBD1 (5 bases). The V gene's germline CDR1 is SNHLY and CDR2 FYNNEI. Trimming took 4 bases from V and 0 from J, leaving 10 bases between them. The CDR3 runs to 16 residues. The CDR3: CASSGTLLSGANVLTF. Written as DNA, the CDR3 is TGTGCCAGCAGTGGGACACTTCTCTCTGGGGCCAACGTCCTGACTTTC.

The chain has TRBV7-8 and TRBJ2-1; possible D gene TRBD1, 5 bases. Germline V lookup: CDR1 SGHVS, CDR2 FQNEAQ. Trimming took 2 bases from V and 8 from J, leaving 13 bases between them. CDR3 length: 14 residues. As DNA, the CDR3 is TGTGCCAGCAGCTTAAATGCAGGGTGGGATGAGCAGTTCTTC. It is translated as CASSLNAGWDEQFF.

The chain couples TRBV11-2 to TRBJ2-2; possibly TRBD1 for D (8 bases). This CDR3 is 18 amino acids long. Trimming pared 5 bases from V and 5 bases from J, leaving 24 bases between. From germline, CDR1 is SGHAT and CDR2 FQNNGV. The CDR3 sequence: CASSPGGRRGRVTGELFF. CDR3 DNA: TGTGCCAGCAGCCCCGGGGGGCGCAGGGGGCGTGTAACCGGGGAGCTGTTTTTT.

Comment on this clone: Additional DNA sequences in this sample encode the identical CDR3. The CDR3 region has the DNA TGTGCCAGCAGCTTGGTAGGTGGGGAGCAGTACTTC. Its protein product is CASSLVGGEQYF. The V gene is TRBV5-4, the J gene TRBJ2-7; D gene ambiguous. V shed 0 bases and J shed 7 bases, with 8 bases lying between them. This CDR3 comprises 12 residues. CDR1 is SGHNT, CDR2 YYREEE, per germline (reference sequence).

The chain couples TRBV9 to TRBJ2-7; TRBD1 aligns across 10 bases. The CDR3 extends over 15 amino acids. Trimming cost V 5 bases and J 2 bases; bases outside gene matches: 7. Germline values: CDR1 SGDLS, CDR2 YYNGEE. CDR3 DNA: TGTGCCAGCAGTCGTTTTGGGACAGGGGCCTACGAGCAGTACTTC. Residues: CASSRFGTGAYEQYF. The full variable domain, rest sourced from reference TRBV9 and TRBJ2-7, is DSGVTQTPKHLITATGQRVTLRCSPRSGDLSVYWYQQSLDQGLQFLIQYYNGEERAKGNILERFSAQQFPDLHSELNLSSLELGDSALYFCASSRFGTGAYEQYFGPGTRLTVT.

About this clone itself: Relative to the germline gene, one junction end is altered; a read error may explain this. This sequence joins TRBV7-7 and TRBJ2-1; D perhaps matches TRBD2 (6 bases). Germline CDR1 reads SSHAT; CDR2 reads FNYEAQ (reference sequence). The CDR3 covers 18 residues. The CDR3 nucleotides are TGTGCTAGCAGCCCCTCACGGGGTAGCGGCACCTCCTACAATGAGCAGTTCTTC. The encoded protein is CASSPSRGSGTSYNEQFF.

This clone has just one count. The rearrangement uses TRBV29-1 and TRBJ2-5; D possibly corresponds to TRBD2 (7 bases). This CDR3 is built from 13 residues. Trimming shortened V by 2 bases and J by 3 bases, and 10 bases separated the two germline ends. CDR1 is SQVTM, CDR2 ANQGSEA, per germline. CDR3 in DNA: TGCAGCGTTGAAAGGGGGGGAGAAGAGACCCAGTACTTC. Its protein is CSVERGGEETQYF.

The chain couples TRBV15 to TRBJ1-5; D is perhaps TRBD1 (5 bases). CDR1 LNHNV and CDR2 YYDKDF come from the germline V gene (reference sequence). CDR3 length: 13 amino acids. Trimming removed 3 bases from V and 6 bases from J, with 9 bases in between. CDR3 bases: TGTGCCACCAGCAGCTCAGGGACTCAGCCCCAGCATTTT. It yields the protein CATSSSGTQPQHF.

This sequence joins TRBV19 and TRBJ1-5; the D is unclear. V was shortened by 3 bases and J by 2 bases, with 11 bases between the two germline ends. Germline loops: CDR1 LNHDA, CDR2 SQIVND (reference sequence). This CDR3 contains 15 residues. CDR3 loop: CASSIRPGGNQPQHF. CDR3 nucleotide sequence: TGTGCCAGTAGTATCAGGCCGGGCGGCAATCAGCCCCAGCATTTT.

This clone has only one observation. This chain uses TRBV5-1 with TRBJ2-7; TRBD2 matches 8 bases. Trimming at V came to 1 base and at J to 6 bases, leaving 9 bases not matched to a gene. The CDR3 runs to 15 residues. Germline-derived CDR1 and CDR2 are SGHRS and YFSETQ. CDR3 region: CASSLLPAGVGEQYF. The CDR3 DNA reads TGCGCCAGCAGCTTGCTCCCAGCGGGAGTGGGCGAGCAGTACTTC.

The V gene is TRBV11-3, the J gene TRBJ1-1, with no clear D. Germline CDR1 and CDR2: SGHNT and YENEEA. V lost 5 bases and J lost 5, with 18 bases in between. The CDR3 has 15 residues. CDR3 bases: TGTGCCAGCAGCCTAGTGGGCGGTGGAAGTACTGAAGCTTTCTTT. It specifies CASSLVGGGSTEAFF.

The chain is built from TRBV6-6 and TRBJ1-4; D gene ambiguous. CDR1 and CDR2 from the germline V gene are MNHNY and SVGAGI (reference sequence). Trimming cost V 5 bases and J 6 bases, with 7 bases left between them. The CDR3 has 12 amino acids. In DNA, the CDR3 is TGTGCCAGCAGTCCCCCCTATGAAAAACTGTTTTTT. It translates to CASSPPYEKLFF.

The chain links TRBV18 to TRBJ2-7, with 7 bases aligning to TRBD2. The V gene's germline CDR1 is KGHSH and CDR2 LQKENI. Germline trimming cut 5 bases from V and 2 bases from J; bases unmatched to any gene: 6. CDR3 size: 14 residues. This chain's CDR3 is CASSIPGTTYEQYF. The CDR3 DNA reads as TGTGCCAGCTCAATACCCGGGACTACCTACGAGCAGTACTTC.

This sequence joins TRBV7-9 and TRBJ1-4; maybe TRBD1 (5 bases). Germline assignment: CDR1 SEHNR and CDR2 FQNEAQ (reference sequence). This CDR3 has 15 amino acids. Trimming took 5 bases from V and 4 from J, leaving 14 bases between them. The CDR3 region has the DNA TGTGCCAGCAGCCAGGCCGGGGGGAGTAATGAAAAACTGTTTTTT. This codes for CASSQAGGSNEKLFF.

CDR3 coding DNA: TGCAGCGTTGAACCAGGGGGAGAGACCCAGTACTTC. This sequence encodes CSVEPGGETQYF. The chain is built from TRBV29-1 and TRBJ2-5; 7 bases fit TRBD1. Unmatched junction bases numbered 1, after V lost 2 bases and J lost 4 bases. The CDR3 spans 12 residues. CDR1 is SQVTM and CDR2 is ANQGSEA in the germline V gene.

V usage is TRBV15 and J usage is TRBJ2-7, with D possibly matching TRBD2 (5 bases). Deletions cut 1 base from V and 0 bases from J, with 10 bases between. CDR1 and CDR2 (germline): LNHNV, YYDKDF (reference sequence). The CDR3 runs 15 residues. The CDR3 coding sequence is TGTGCCACCAGCAGAGGGGAGTTGAGCTCCTACGAGCAGTACTTC. It specifies CATSRGELSSYEQYF. Filled out from reference TRBV15 and TRBJ2-7, the complete variable domain reads DAMVIQNPRYQVTQFGKPVTLSCSQTLNHNVMYWYQQKSSQAPKLLFHYYDKDFNNEADTPDNFQSRRPNTSFCFLDIRSPGLGDTAMYLCATSRGELSSYEQYFGPGTRLTVT.

As regards this clone: One end of the junction varies from germline; a read error may be responsible. The J gene is TRBJ2-1, the V gene TRBV29-1, with D possibly being TRBD2 (5 bases). Germline assignment: CDR1 SQVTM and CDR2 ANQGSEA. This CDR3 comprises 12 residues. The CDR3 loop reads CSVSEGYDEQFF. DNA for the CDR3: TGCAGCGTTTCAGAGGGCTACGATGAGCAGTTCTTC.

The chain has TRBV14 and TRBJ2-7; possibly TRBD2 for D (5 bases). There are 14 residues in the CDR3. Trimming removed 5 bases at V and 0 bases at J, with 11 bases between. Germline V gives CDR1 SGHDN, CDR2 FVKESK. The CDR3 region has the DNA TGTGCCAGCAGCTTCGGACTCAGCTCCTACGAGCAGTACTTC. Residues: CASSFGLSSYEQYF.

The chain is built from TRBV9 and TRBJ2-2; no reliable D call. The CDR3 runs to 15 residues. Trimming removed 0 bases from V and 3 bases from J, with 9 bases in between. CDR1 and CDR2 (germline): SGDLS, YYNGEE. The CDR3 reads CASSVEPMYTGELFF. The DNA of the CDR3 is TGTGCCAGCAGCGTAGAGCCGATGTACACCGGGGAGCTGTTTTTT.

This chain uses TRBV5-4 with TRBJ2-5, with 10 bases lining up with TRBD2. Per the germline V gene, CDR1 is SGHNT and CDR2 is YYREEE (reference sequence). The CDR3 spans 15 residues. Trimming cost V 4 bases and J 5 bases; bases outside gene matches: 8. CDR3 coding DNA: TGTGCCAGCAGCGAACTAGCGGGAATTTCGGAGACCCAGTACTTC. Its translation is CASSELAGISETQYF.

Of note for this clone: This sample also contains other DNA sequences that code for the same CDR3. V and J are TRBV2 and TRBJ1-2; D unclear. Trimming cost V 1 base and J 2 bases, with 5 bases left between them. CDR1 is SNHLY, CDR2 FYNNEI, per germline. The CDR3 consists of 13 residues. The CDR3 DNA is TGTGCCAGCAGTGAAGGGCAGAACTATGGCTACACCTTC. This encodes CASSEGQNYGYTF.

V is TRBV5-6 and J is TRBJ2-7; maybe TRBD2 (5 bases). CDR3 length: 14 residues. The germline V gene encodes CDR1 SGHDT and CDR2 YYEEEE. Trimming left V 2 bases short and J 3 bases short, with 12 bases between. CDR3 region: CASSLFGKGYEQYF. The CDR3 nucleotides read TGTGCCAGCAGCTTATTCGGGAAAGGCTACGAGCAGTACTTC. The variable domain in full, completed from reference TRBV5-6 and TRBJ2-7, reads DAGVTQSPTHLIKTRGQQVTLRCSPKSGHDTVSWYQQALGQGPQFIFQYYEEEERQRGNFPDRFSGHQFPNYSSELNVNALLLGDSALYLCASSLFGKGYEQYFGPGTRLTVT.